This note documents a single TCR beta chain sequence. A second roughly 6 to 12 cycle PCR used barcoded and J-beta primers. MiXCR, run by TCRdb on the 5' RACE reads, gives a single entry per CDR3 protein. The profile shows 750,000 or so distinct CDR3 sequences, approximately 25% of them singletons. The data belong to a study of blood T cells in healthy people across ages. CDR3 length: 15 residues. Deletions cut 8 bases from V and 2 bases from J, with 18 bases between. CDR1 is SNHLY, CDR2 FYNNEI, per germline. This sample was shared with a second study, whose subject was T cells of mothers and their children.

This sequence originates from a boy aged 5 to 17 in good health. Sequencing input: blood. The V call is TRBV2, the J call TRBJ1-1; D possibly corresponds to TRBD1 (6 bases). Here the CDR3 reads CASGEQGYGNTEAFF. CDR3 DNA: TGTGCCAGCGGAGAACAGGGTTATGGAAACACTGAAGCTTTCTTT.